The 27 T cell receptor beta chains presented below share a single source sample, sequenced in a study of T cells in Graves' hyperthyroidism and ophthalmopathy. The source material, RNA transcripts, was used to amplify TCR beta CDR3 regions. Carried out on the TCR CDR3, a first-round RT-PCR used the HTBI primer set. TCRdb passed the multiplex PCR reads through MiXCR, listing each CDR3 protein once. The data show about 510,000 distinct CDR3 sequences, around 13% seen once. Source material: blood. These receptors were taken from a woman in her 40s with Graves' hyperthyroidism.

The chain is built from TRBV27 and TRBJ2-7, with no clear D. Germline CDR1 MNHEY, CDR2 SMNVEV (reference sequence). V lost 2 bases, J lost 3 bases, and 11 bases lay in between. CDR3 size: 14 residues. The CDR3, as DNA: TGTGCCAGCAGTTTAGCGGTTGGAGACTACGAGCAGTACTTC. This codes for CASSLAVGDYEQYF.

This clonotype was seen at least ten times. J is TRBJ2-3 and V is TRBV9; TRBD2 aligns across 15 bases. The V gene end was trimmed by 4 bases and the J gene end by 6 bases; junction bases not matched to a gene: 12. The germline gives CDR1 SGDLS, CDR2 YYNGEE. The CDR3 has 18 residues. The CDR3 DNA reads TGTGCCAGCAGCCCCCGAGTGGGACTAGCGGGAGGTACGGATACGCAGTATTTT. It yields the protein CASSPRVGLAGGTDTQYF.

Ten or more counts support this clonotype. V usage is TRBV3-1 and J usage is TRBJ2-1; 10 bases map to TRBD2. The CDR3 has 17 amino acids. Germline V gene sequence: CDR1 LGHDT, CDR2 YNNKEL (reference sequence). Trimming removed 0 bases from V and 8 bases from J; junction bases left unmatched: 10. For the CDR3, the DNA is TGTGCCAGCAGCCAAGATGGCAGAACTAGCGGGACCCATGAGCAGTTCTTC. Its protein product is CASSQDGRTSGTHEQFF.

Of note for this clonotype: A much larger clone lies a single base off, so this may be a read error. The rearrangement uses TRBV6-9 and TRBJ2-2, with 7 bases lining up with TRBD1. Germline CDR1 MNHGY, CDR2 SVAAGI. This CDR3 region has 13 residues. Losses at the gene ends were 4 bases for V and 6 bases for J; bases not matched to a gene: 2. Here the CDR3 reads CASSLQGPGELFF. The CDR3 DNA reads TGTGCCAGCAGTTTACAGGGGCCCGGGGAGCTGTTTTTT.

This clonotype was recorded many times. The rearrangement joins TRBV28 to TRBJ2-5; TRBD1 matches 7 bases. The length of the CDR3 is 15 residues. The germline CDR1 and CDR2 sequences are MDHEN and SYDVKM. V lost 3 bases to trimming and J lost 1 base; unmatched junction nucleotides: 5. In DNA, the CDR3 is TGTGCCAGCAGTTTCCAGGGACAGAGCCAAGAGACCCAGTACTTC. Translated: CASSFQGQSQETQYF.

This clonotype came up a few times. V and J are TRBV28 and TRBJ1-6; TRBD1 is a possible D gene (6 bases). The V gene lost 8 bases and the J gene lost 8 bases, with 25 bases spanning the gap. Germline loops: CDR1 MDHEN, CDR2 SYDVKM. This CDR3 has 17 amino acids. The CDR3 here is CASEGRSGGWVDSPLHF. CDR3 DNA sequence: TGTGCCAGCGAAGGTCGTAGTGGGGGCTGGGTTGATTCACCCCTCCACTTT.

This clonotype was counted between two and nine times. This chain links TRBV2 with TRBJ2-2, with D hard to call. The CDR3 has 16 residues. The ends were cut back, 1 base at V and 2 bases at J, with 11 bases in the middle. Per germline, CDR1 SNHLY and CDR2 FYNNEI. The CDR3 DNA sequence: TGTGCCAGCAGTGAAGATGCGCCCCCAAACACCGGGGAGCTGTTTTTT. It specifies CASSEDAPPNTGELFF.

The chain carries TRBV20-1 and TRBJ1-2; unclear D gene. CDR1 and CDR2 (germline): DFQATT, SNEGSKA (reference sequence). The CDR3 consists of 12 residues. Trimming stripped 3 bases from V and 8 bases from J, with 13 bases between. CDR3: CSASPTAGGYTF. The CDR3 bases are TGCAGTGCTAGCCCCACGGCTGGGGGCTACACCTTC.

This clonotype appeared a few times. This chain links TRBV28 with TRBJ1-1; possibly TRBD1 for D (5 bases). The CDR3 sequence is 11 residues long. In germline, CDR1 is MDHEN, CDR2 SYDVKM. V was trimmed by 8 bases and J by 5 bases, leaving 9 bases between them. The CDR3 DNA sequence: TGTGCCAGCCACTCAGGGACTGAAGCTTTCTTT. This translates into CASHSGTEAFF.

The chain combines TRBV3-1 with TRBJ2-7; 12 bases align to TRBD2. The CDR3 sequence is 17 residues long. Germline values: CDR1 LGHDT, CDR2 YNNKEL (reference sequence). Trimming cost V 0 bases and J 6 bases; bases outside gene matches: 9. The CDR3 DNA reads TGTGCCAGCAGCCAAGATCTTTCGCTAGCGGGAGGGGGCGAGCAGTACTTC. As protein: CASSQDLSLAGGGEQYF.

In regard to this clonotype: Being one base from a much bigger clone, this may be a read error. This sequence joins TRBV3-1 and TRBJ1-2; no definite D call. The CDR3 is made up of 12 amino acids. The germline gives CDR1 LGHDT, CDR2 YNNKEL (reference sequence). Deletions cut 5 bases from V and 6 bases from J, with 10 bases between. The CDR3 DNA sequence: TGTGCCAGCAGCAGCCTGGGTGATGGCTACACCTTC. Protein: CASSSLGDGYTF.

In its sample, this clonotype was seen many times. This chain connects TRBV5-1 to TRBJ2-7; no definite D call. Trimming left V 4 bases short and J 2 bases short, with 7 bases between. Germline CDR1 and CDR2: SGHRS and YFSETQ. This CDR3 is 12 amino acids long. Here the CDR3 reads CASSPSPYEQYF. In DNA form, the CDR3 reads TGCGCCAGCAGCCCTTCCCCCTACGAGCAGTACTTC.

The rearrangement uses TRBV29-1 and TRBJ2-5; 8 bases line up with TRBD2. Germline V gene data show CDR1 as SQVTM and CDR2 as ANQGSEA. The CDR3 is 13 amino acids. J was trimmed by 3 bases and V by 3 bases; bases with no gene match: 3. CDR3 nucleotide sequence: TGCAGCGTTGAGGGACTAGATGAAGAGACCCAGTACTTC. Translating gives CSVEGLDEETQYF.

This clonotype came up many times. The chain recombines TRBV5-1 with TRBJ2-1; TRBD2 matches at 10 bases. CDR1 is SGHRS and CDR2 is YFSETQ in the germline V gene. The junction had 6 bases not matched to a gene; V was cut back by 7 bases and J by 2 bases. CDR3 size: 15 residues. The CDR3 coding sequence is TGCGCCAGCCGACTAGCGGGTGGGCCCTACAATGAGCAGTTCTTC. Translated: CASRLAGGPYNEQFF.

This clonotype occurred many times. The V and J genes are TRBV20-1 and TRBJ1-1; TRBD1 matches at 7 bases. Germline V gene sequence: CDR1 DFQATT, CDR2 SNEGSKA (reference sequence). The CDR3 loop spans 12 amino acids. Trimming took 1 base from V and 11 from J; bases not matched to a gene: 7. The chain's CDR3 is CSARVTGAWAFF. The CDR3 DNA sequence: TGCAGTGCTAGAGTCACAGGGGCCTGGGCTTTCTTT.

This clonotype came up many times. V gene TRBV2 combines with J gene TRBJ2-3; no clear D. The germline CDR1 and CDR2 sequences are SNHLY and FYNNEI. This CDR3 has 12 amino acids. Between the trimmed V and J ends, which lost 6 bases and 3 bases, there was a span of 7 bases. The CDR3 sequence is CASRQETDTQYF. The DNA for the CDR3 is TGTGCCAGCAGGCAGGAAACAGATACGCAGTATTTT.

There are a few counts of this clonotype. This chain connects TRBV20-1 to TRBJ2-7; D is ambiguous. CDR1 and CDR2 from the germline V gene are DFQATT and SNEGSKA (reference sequence). The V end was cut by 4 bases, the J end by 0 bases, with 7 bases between. This CDR3 spans 12 amino acids. CDR3 nucleotides: TGCAGTGCTAAGTCCTTCTCCTACGAGCAGTACTTC. This gives the protein CSAKSFSYEQYF.

This clonotype was observed a handful of times. This sequence joins TRBV6-1 and TRBJ2-7, with 12 bases fitting TRBD2. Germline CDR1 reads MNHNS; CDR2 reads SASEGT. The CDR3 length is 15 residues. The ends lost 6 bases at V and 3 bases at J; junction bases unmatched: 6. CDR3 nucleotide sequence: TGTGCCAGCAGACACCCGACTAGCGGGAGCTACGAGCAGTACTTC. Its protein product is CASRHPTSGSYEQYF.

In its sample, this clonotype was seen once. Given a much more abundant clone one base away, this may be a read error. The rearrangement joins TRBV2 to TRBJ1-4; 8 positions agree with TRBD1. The CDR3 covers 15 residues. Germline V gene data show CDR1 as SNHLY and CDR2 as FYNNEI. DNA of the CDR3: TGTGCCAGCAGTGAAACAGGGGGTTTTAATGAAAAACTGTCTTTT. Translated, it gives CASSETGGFNEKLSF.

This clonotype came up many times. The chain recombines TRBV6-2 or TRBV6-3 with TRBJ2-2, with no clear D. Trimming cost V 6 bases and J 4 bases, with 15 bases left between them. Germline CDR1 MNHEY, CDR2 SVGEGT. There are 15 residues in the CDR3. The CDR3 nucleotides are TGTGCCAGCAGATCCTCCGGTACAGTCACCGGGGAGCTGTTTTTT. Translated: CASRSSGTVTGELFF.

This clonotype occurred many times. The V gene is TRBV28, the J gene TRBJ1-6; D remains unclear. The length of the CDR3 is 13 residues. Germline CDR1 and CDR2: MDHEN and SYDVKM. V dropped 6 bases and J dropped 8 bases, with 11 bases sitting between them. CDR3 coding DNA: TGTGCCAGCAGCGGCCAGAGGGATTCACCCCTCCACTTT. Its translation: CASSGQRDSPLHF.

The V and J genes are TRBV5-6 and TRBJ1-1; D is possibly TRBD1 (6 bases). Deletions cut 0 bases from V and 10 bases from J, with 13 bases between. This CDR3 has 13 amino acids. Germline-derived CDR1 and CDR2 are SGHDT and YYEEEE. CDR3 in amino acids: CASSLDNRVGAFF. The DNA of the CDR3 is TGTGCCAGCAGCTTGGACAACAGGGTCGGAGCTTTCTTT. The full variable domain, completed using reference TRBV5-6 and TRBJ1-1, is DAGVTQSPTHLIKTRGQQVTLRCSPKSGHDTVSWYQQALGQGPQFIFQYYEEEERQRGNFPDRFSGHQFPNYSSELNVNALLLGDSALYLCASSLDNRVGAFFGQGTRLTVV.

This clonotype turned up a few times. The V call is TRBV29-1, the J call TRBJ2-7; 8 bases match TRBD2. The ends lost 7 bases at V and 4 bases at J; junction bases unmatched: 9. Germline lookup yields CDR1 SQVTM and CDR2 ANQGSEA. The CDR3 sequence is 13 residues long. CDR3: CSGRIAGRYEQYF. The CDR3 nucleotides read TGCAGCGGCAGAATAGCGGGAAGGTACGAGCAGTACTTC.

This clonotype turned up a few times. This chain joins TRBV4-1 and TRBJ2-7; 9 bases line up with TRBD2. J was trimmed by 3 bases and V by 4 bases; bases with no gene match: 7. Per germline, CDR1 MGHRA and CDR2 YSYEKL. This CDR3 contains 15 residues. CDR3 DNA: TGCGCCAGCAGCCCCGGAGCGGGAGGTTACTACGAGCAGTACTTC. Amino acid sequence: CASSPGAGGYYEQYF.

This clonotype showed up many times. The V and J genes are TRBV18 and TRBJ1-1, with 7 bases fitting TRBD1. This CDR3 contains 13 residues. J gave up 5 bases and V 9 bases, and 9 bases lay outside the gene matches. Germline lookup yields CDR1 KGHSH and CDR2 LQKENI. Written as DNA, the CDR3 is TGTGCCAGTCGTAACACAGGGGCGACTGAAGCTTTCTTT. It translates to CASRNTGATEAFF.

This clonotype occurred many times. The chain employs TRBV27 and TRBJ2-5, with 8 positions matching TRBD2. V was pared by 0 bases and J by 2 bases, with 8 bases of the junction left unmatched. The CDR3 is 17 amino acids. Looked up from germline, CDR1 is MNHEY and CDR2 is SMNVEV (reference sequence). The CDR3 DNA sequence: TGTGCCAGCAGTTTATCAGGGGGACTAGTCTTACAAGAGACCCAGTACTTC. Encoded protein: CASSLSGGLVLQETQYF.

This clonotype came up many times. The chain carries TRBV28 and TRBJ2-7, with D perhaps TRBD1 or TRBD2 (5 bases each). CDR1 and CDR2 from the germline V gene are MDHEN and SYDVKM. The V and J ends lost 3 bases and 6 bases respectively, with 12 bases between them. The CDR3 consists of 13 residues. CDR3 nucleotide sequence: TGTGCCAGCAGTTTGGGACCAAGCGGCGAGCAGTACTTC. Protein: CASSLGPSGEQYF.